What follows are 10 T cell receptor beta chains derived from one specimen sequenced in a study of glioma-infiltrating T cells after dendritic cell vaccination. The sample's time point: after dendritic cell vaccination, including at tumor progression/relapse. The table came from immunoSEQ multiplex PCR; TCRdb's copy has only in-frame clones and leaves some out. The sample contains some 90,000 clones, approximately 78% of which appear only once. The sample was blood, taken after dendritic cell vaccination. The receptors shown here come from a human donor with glioblastoma.

This rearrangement joins TRBV11-1 to TRBJ2-7; 9 nucleotides agree with TRBD1. V gave up 3 bases and J gave up 6 bases; unmatched junction bases: 3. Germline CDR1 and CDR2: SGHAT and FQDESV (reference sequence). This CDR3 is 13 amino acids long. The CDR3 loop reads CASSFKQGAEQYF. The CDR3 nucleotides read TGTGCCAGCAGCTTTAAACAGGGGGCCGAGCAGTACTTC.

J is TRBJ2-5 and V is TRBV6-1, with 8 nucleotides matching TRBD2. CDR1 and CDR2 from the germline V gene are MNHNS and SASEGT. The CDR3 is 18 residues long. V trimming: 1 base; J trimming: 1 base; junction bases outside the gene matches: 11. The CDR3 nucleotides read TGTGCCAGCAGTGAAGAATCGTCCGGCGGGAGGAGCCAAGAGACCCAGTACTTC. Encoded protein: CASSEESSGGRSQETQYF.

V usage is TRBV7-9 and J usage is TRBJ1-2, with 7 bases lining up with TRBD1. From germline, CDR1 is SEHNR and CDR2 FQNEAQ (reference sequence). This CDR3 has 14 residues. Germline trimming cut 9 bases from V and 6 bases from J; bases unmatched to any gene: 13. In nucleotides, the CDR3 is TGTGCCAGTAGGCAGGGGGTCCGTACCCATGGCTACACCTTC. It codes for CASRQGVRTHGYTF. The entire variable domain, with the rest obtained from reference TRBV7-9 and TRBJ1-2, is as follows: DTGVSQNPRHKITKRGQNVTFRCDPISEHNRLYWYRQTLGQGPEFLTYFQNEAQLEKSRLLSDRFSAERPKGSFSTLEIQRTEQGDSAMYLCASRQGVRTHGYTFGSGTRLTVV.

V is TRBV7-9 and J is TRBJ1-1, with D possibly matching TRBD1 (6 bases). The CDR3 is made up of 12 amino acids. V lost 5 bases and J lost 8, with 12 bases in between. Germline CDR1 reads SEHNR; CDR2 reads FQNEAQ (reference sequence). CDR3: CASSDRMMEAFF. In nucleotides, the CDR3 is TGTGCCAGCAGCGACAGGATGATGGAAGCTTTCTTT. Full variable domain (rest looked up from reference TRBV7-9 and TRBJ1-1): DTGVSQNPRHKITKRGQNVTFRCDPISEHNRLYWYRQTLGQGPEFLTYFQNEAQLEKSRLLSDRFSAERPKGSFSTLEIQRTEQGDSAMYLCASSDRMMEAFFGQGTRLTVV.

V usage is TRBV10-3 and J usage is TRBJ2-1; 13 nucleotides match TRBD2. Germline CDR1 is ENHRY and CDR2 is SYGVKD. The CDR3 contains 17 residues. V shed 6 bases and J 2 bases; nucleotides not matched to a gene: 7. For the CDR3, the DNA is TGTGCCATCAGCCCTACACTAGCGGGGGGGCCCTACAATGAGCAGTTCTTC. This gives the protein CAISPTLAGGPYNEQFF.

By share of the sample, this clone is medium-sized. The V and J genes are TRBV25-1 and TRBJ2-2; 9 bases line up with TRBD2. Germline assignment: CDR1 MGHDK and CDR2 SYGVNS. The CDR3 consists of 15 residues. V trimming: 6 bases; J trimming: 6 bases; junction bases outside the gene matches: 8. The CDR3 bases are TGTGCCAGCAGACTTAGCGGGAGAGTGGCCGGGGAGCTGTTTTTT. It codes for CASRLSGRVAGELFF.

This sequence joins TRBV18 and TRBJ1-4; D is uncertain. V lost 4 bases, J lost 8 bases, and 11 bases lay in between. The CDR3 has 13 amino acids. Germline CDR1 and CDR2: KGHSH and LQKENI. DNA for the CDR3: TGTGCCAGCTCACAAACATACTACGAAAAACTGTTTTTT. Residues: CASSQTYYEKLFF.

This clone was counted only a few times. J is TRBJ1-6 and V is TRBV6-5, with 7 bases matching TRBD1. This CDR3 contains 15 residues. From germline, CDR1 is MNHEY and CDR2 SVGAGI. With 5 bases clipped from V and 4 bases from J, the junction kept 5 bases outside the gene matches. CDR3 bases: TGTGCCAGCAGTGGGGGACAGATTTATAATTCACCCCTCCACTTT. Its translation: CASSGGQIYNSPLHF.

The chain carries TRBV4-2 and TRBJ1-5, with 7 bases aligning to TRBD1. V gave up 0 bases and J gave up 7 bases; unmatched junction bases: 6. Looked up from germline, CDR1 is LGHNA and CDR2 is YNFKEQ. This CDR3 has 15 amino acids. In DNA form, the CDR3 reads TGTGCCAGCAGCCAAGATCAGGGGGGTTGGCAGCCCCAGCATTTT. It yields the protein CASSQDQGGWQPQHF.

The chain uses TRBV7-9 and TRBJ1-1; tentative D call: TRBD1 (5 bases). Germline values: CDR1 SEHNR, CDR2 FQNEAQ (reference sequence). The CDR3 loop spans 14 amino acids. The V gene lost 2 bases and the J gene lost 1 base, with 8 bases spanning the gap. In DNA, the CDR3 is TGTGCCAGCAGCTTAAGTCAGGGGAACACTGAAGCTTTCTTT. Translation gives CASSLSQGNTEAFF.